This T cell receptor (beta chain) was recorded in a study (dated by TCRdb to between 2015 and 2017). Context from the whole study: The study set out to test whether tumor-infiltrating Tregs in breast cancer get recruited from blood Tregs or are instead converted in situ from other CD4+ T cell subsets. What the authors observed across the whole study: Tumor memory CD4+ T cell TCR gene usage clustered with blood and lymph node memory CD4+ cells and lymph node naive CD4+ cells. The greatest overlap of tumor-infiltrating Treg TCR alpha and beta sequences was observed with tumor naive CD4+ T cells, followed by blood naive CD4+ T cells. The validation in the larger cohort was limited to a single TCR beta V-J rearrangement instead of whole repertoires.

Amplification of full-length TCR variable regions was done by 5' RACE PCR using constant-region reverse primers, and this step was followed by semi-nested PCR with Nested Universal Primer A. The ReliaPrep RNA Cell Miniprep System was used to extract total RNA, which was then reverse transcribed into 5'RACE-ready cDNA with the SMARTer RACE 5'/3' Kit. Multiplex adaptors were used to barcode the full-length TCR alpha and beta libraries, which were then sequenced on an Illumina MiSeq. On the authors' methods: Sequencing data were pooled across the five patients for each of nine subset-tissue groups and compared by unsupervised clustering of TCR gene usage. Repertoire similarity was calculated with the Morisita-Horn index, weighting shared sequences by their contribution to each repertoire. TCRdb took the public reads, trimmed them with fastp at Q25, ran MiXCR for clone calling and kept in-frame beta chains. Rows with a matching CDR3 protein are joined into one entry that keeps the most common DNA and genes. The V and J calls shown here were made by TCRdb, not taken from the authors' results. The sample table records over 50,000 distinct CDR3 sequences; roughly 30% of these occur just once. 2% to 2.5% of the sample belongs to the ten largest clones.

This clonotype has only one observation. Its recognized antigen is unknown. The sample holds no much larger clone one base away, and base qualities are not on file. One read yields weak evidence. Per the germline V gene (reference sequence), DFQATT is the CDR1 and SNEGSKA is the CDR2. The CDR3, cysteine through phenylalanine, is 13 amino acids long. Only the CDR3 portion is preserved as DNA: 39 bases, with reading frame beginning at the first base. Trimming removed 3 bases from V and 4 bases from J; the gene matches leave 3 bases unexplained. The Miltenyi Naive CD4+ T Cell Isolation kit was used to purify naive CD4+ T cells, and Tregs were depleted with CD25 microbeads. Tregs, naive and memory CD4+ T cells from tumor, blood and ipsilateral draining lymph nodes of 4 or 5 breast cancer patients underwent full-length TCR alpha and beta sequencing. Tumor tissue, along with lymph nodes from ipsilateral axillary dissection, was perfused with PBS, minced, and then digested using collagenase I and hyaluronidase. FACS confirmed that the sorted cell populations were more than 90% pure.

The specimen sequenced was tumor-infiltrating naive CD4+ T cells sorted from the breast tumor. The label giving this sample's cell subset or site can be read as: naive CD4+ T cells, CD4+CD45RA+CD25-. This receptor chain uses TRBV20-1 and TRBJ1-3; a stretch of 7 junction bases matches TRBD1. The TCR sequence derives from a female donor with breast cancer. CDR3 region: CSARRDRGNTIYF. The nucleotide sequence reads TGCAGTGCTAGGAGGGACAGAGGAAACACCATATATTTT.